This T cell receptor beta chain was recorded in a study of T cells after yellow fever vaccination (dated by TCRdb to 2018 to 2020). Regarding the complete study: The SMART-Seq v4 Ultra Low Input RNA kit was used to prepare libraries from fractions with low cell numbers. To follow T-cell clones before and after both primary and booster YFV17D yellow fever vaccination, bulk TCR alpha and beta repertoires underwent longitudinal sequencing. Two healthy male donors, one aged 18 to 30 and one aged 30 to 40 years, made up the cohort. Blood samples were taken at several timepoints before and after primary and secondary immunization, and bulk PBMC replicates and cell subsets were isolated.

Results and caveats for the whole study, not just this receptor: The secondary T-cell response was weaker than the primary response but faster, peaking on day 5 instead of day 15. Only two donors were included in the study, so the extent to which the findings can be generalized is limited. A small fraction of clonotypes appeared in both the CD4 and CD8 compartments, likely as a result of convergent recombination. After the booster, most clones that had expanded after primary vaccination were detected again (around 96% of CD4 and around nine tenths of CD8), suggesting broad maintenance of memory. FACS-sorted repertoires could contain abundant contaminating clonotypes from the bulk population, so computational filtering was required.

TCR cDNA was synthesized by 5'RACE template switching, which introduced a universal primer site and unique molecular identifiers. cDNA synthesis was primed from both the TCR alpha and TCR beta constant segments. Libraries were amplified in two PCR steps, with sample barcodes and sequencing adapters added in the second step. Libraries were sequenced on Illumina HiSeq 2500 (2x100 bp) or NovaSeq (2x150 bp). The published analysis was carried out like this. Demultiplexing of reads and collapsing into UMI consensus sequences were performed with MIGEC, and V(D)J alignment was carried out with MiXCR. Vaccine-responding clonotypes were defined with edgeR using replicate PBMC samples, requiring FDR below 0.01 and a log2 fold change above 5 up to day 15. Each bulk clonotype was labeled CD4 or CD8 based on which sequenced repertoire, CD4 or CD8, contained the clonotype at higher abundance. The raw public reads went through TCRdb reprocessing: fastp at Q25, MiXCR clone calling, in-frame beta chains kept. Each entry merges the rows of one CDR3 protein and shows their most common DNA and genes. V and J calls and clone size were set by TCRdb, not the authors. Recorded for this sample are approximately 110,000 distinct CDR3 sequences; 6% to 8% of them occurred a single time. The ten largest clones take up nearly 2.5% of the sample.

The sample's treatment or condition label, decoded: live attenuated yellow fever vaccine strain. PBMCs were isolated from peripheral blood using a standard Ficoll-Paque protocol. Dynabeads CD4 and CD8 positive selection kits were used to isolate the CD4 and CD8 T-cell fractions. TriZol was used to extract RNA from bulk PBMCs, CD4 and CD8 fractions, and dextramer-positive and dextramer-negative fractions. With regard to this clonotype: Its antigen is currently not known. A read error is possible here, since a much larger clone lies one base away.

The source was CD4+ T cells sorted from PBMCs, collected more than 8 days after the first yellow fever vaccination. This receptor was taken from a man aged 18 to 30 who received the YFV17D yellow fever vaccine.

The CDR3 protein sequence reads: CASSNPRTNQETQYF. The nucleotide sequence is given as TGTGCCAGCAGCAACCCCCGGACAAACCAAGAGACCCAGTACTTC. Here the chain combines TRBV6-1 and TRBJ2-5; the D region possibly corresponds to TRBD1 (5 bases align). As encoded in the germline V gene, CDR1 is MNHNS while CDR2 is SASEGT. V drops 6 bases and J drops 0 bases, leaving 14 bases in between. The CDR3 spans 15 residues, from the cysteine through the phenylalanine. The CDR3 DNA has 45 bases and is translated from base 1.